These T cell receptor beta chains were read from a single sample in a study of Ad26.COV2.S vaccination and SARS-CoV-2 variants. Sequencing was performed with immunoSEQ multiplex PCR; in TCRdb, only in-frame clones are kept and a portion is missing. The table records about 220,000 clones, roughly 90% of them present only once. Sequenced here: peripheral blood, sampled in a trial of Ad26.COV2.S vaccine versus placebo. The receptors were gathered from a person aged 18-65 years who received the Ad26.COV2.S COVID-19 vaccine or a placebo. Each CDR3 is given with its conserved first and last residue. D genes are given only for firm matches.

J gene,V gene,D gene,CDR3 protein,CDR3 DNA
TRBJ2-1,TRBV6-5,.,CASGEGWYGNEQFF,TGTGCCAGCGGCGAGGGTTGGTATGGGAATGAGCAGTTCTTC
TRBJ2-5,TRBV5-4,TRBD2,CASSSGRGTSGQETQYF,TGTGCCAGCAGCTCCGGACGGGGGACTAGCGGCCAAGAGACCCAGTACTTC
TRBJ2-5,TRBV7-9,.,CASSFRDYQETQYF,TGTGCCAGCAGCTTCCGGGACTACCAAGAGACCCAGTACTTC
TRBJ1-1,TRBV9,.,CASSVGGHANAEAFF,TGTGCCAGCAGCGTAGGGGGACATGCGAACGCTGAAGCTTTCTTT
TRBJ2-1,TRBV2,.,CASSDSGVDEQFF,TGTGCCAGCAGTGATTCAGGGGTGGATGAGCAGTTCTTC
TRBJ1-5,TRBV3-1/TRBV3-2,TRBD1,CASSQDLSGTGGFSNQPQHF,TGTGCCAGCAGCCAAGATCTTTCCGGGACAGGAGGCTTCAGCAATCAGCCCCAGCATTTT
TRBJ2-1,TRBV15,.,CATSRGQAREQFF,TGTGCCACCAGCAGAGGACAGGCCCGAGAGCAGTTCTTC
TRBJ1-2,TRBV28,.,CASSLRRDYGYTF,TGTGCCAGCAGTTTAAGACGGGACTATGGCTACACCTTC
TRBJ2-3,TRBV5-1,TRBD2,CASSLGLAGGTDTQYF,TGCGCCAGCAGCTTGGGACTAGCGGGAGGCACAGATACGCAGTATTTT
TRBJ1-4,TRBV7-9,.,CASSLVGGDNEKLFF,TGTGCCAGCAGCTTAGTAGGAGGGGACAATGAAAAACTGTTTTTT
TRBJ1-5,TRBV7-2,.,CASSLVGVDRSNQPQHF,TGTGCCAGCAGCTTAGTTGGGGTCGACAGGAGCAATCAGCCCCAGCATTTT
TRBJ1-1,TRBV28,.,CASTQTRAVNTEAFF,TGTGCCAGCACCCAGACGAGGGCGGTGAACACTGAAGCTTTCTTT
TRBJ1-2,TRBV28,.,CASIGDGDYGYTF,TGTGCCAGCATTGGGGACGGCGACTATGGCTACACCTTC
TRBJ1-1,TRBV5-1,TRBD1,CASSTGGVREAFF,TGCGCCAGCAGCACAGGGGGAGTTCGTGAAGCTTTCTTT
TRBJ2-3,TRBV19,.,CASSILGAANTDTQYF,TGTGCCAGTAGTATACTGGGGGCTGCGAACACAGATACGCAGTATTTT